This T cell receptor (beta chain) was captured in a study of CD8 T cells in ankylosing spondylitis. Overall study findings and caveats: Characteristic of ankylosing spondylitis blood, it appeared, was a TCR beta motif comprising several highly homologous variants. The disease-linked clones had a CD8+ phenotype and low blood frequencies. Clones linked to disease were reported to show significant enrichment in matched ankylosing spondylitis synovial fluid.

Researchers built TCR beta libraries using quantitative 5'-RACE with molecular barcodes. One entry per CDR3 protein results from TCRdb running MiXCR on the 5' RACE reads. In the table there are about 340,000 distinct CDR3 sequences, roughly 15% of which are singletons. The V gene end was trimmed by 4 bases and the J gene end by 0 bases; junction bases not matched to a gene: 7. The CDR3 totals 16 residues. This clonotype has just a few counts. Antigen: not known. This rearrangement joins TRBV12-3 or TRBV12-4 to TRBJ2-3; TRBD2 aligns across 7 bases. Source material: blood, either unsorted or a sorted T cell fraction (not recorded which). This receptor was identified in a male donor with ankylosing spondylitis or in good health (not recorded which). The CDR3 sequence is CASSWGGPASTDTQYF. CDR3 bases: TGTGCCAGCAGTTGGGGAGGGCCCGCGAGCACAGATACGCAGTATTTT.